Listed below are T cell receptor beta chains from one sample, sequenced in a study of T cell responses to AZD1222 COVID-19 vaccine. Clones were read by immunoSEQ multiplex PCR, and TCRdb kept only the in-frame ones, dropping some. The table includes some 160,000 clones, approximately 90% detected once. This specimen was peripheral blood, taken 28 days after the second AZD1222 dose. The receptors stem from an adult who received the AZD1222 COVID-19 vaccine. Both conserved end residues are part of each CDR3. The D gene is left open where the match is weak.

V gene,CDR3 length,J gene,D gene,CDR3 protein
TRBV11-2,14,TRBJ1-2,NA,CASDPPGGAGGYTF
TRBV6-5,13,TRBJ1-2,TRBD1,CASNADRGSGYTF
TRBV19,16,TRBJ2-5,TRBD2,CASSPGGLAGTETQYF
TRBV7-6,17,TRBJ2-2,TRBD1,CASSPRGPLRNTGELFF
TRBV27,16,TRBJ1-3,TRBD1,CASSLGQLNSGNTIYF
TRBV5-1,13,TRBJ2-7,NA,CASSWGESYEQYF
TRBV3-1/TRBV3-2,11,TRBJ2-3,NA,CASSQADTQYF
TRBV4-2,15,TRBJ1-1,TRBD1,CASSQAPPGQGEAFF
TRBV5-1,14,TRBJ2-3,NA,CASSQGLFTDTQYF
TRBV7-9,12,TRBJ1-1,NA,CASRAGGLSAFF
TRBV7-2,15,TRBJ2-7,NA,CASISGAGQPYEQYF
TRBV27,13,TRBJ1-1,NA,CASSFGGGTEAFF
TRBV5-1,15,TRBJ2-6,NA,CASSLDWTGANVLTF
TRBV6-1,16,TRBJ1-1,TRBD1,CASSADPGQGIAEAFF
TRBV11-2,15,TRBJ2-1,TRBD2,CASSSIGGAYNEQFF
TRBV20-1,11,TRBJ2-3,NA,CSARVPDTQYF
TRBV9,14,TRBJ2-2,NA,CASSGGANTGELFF